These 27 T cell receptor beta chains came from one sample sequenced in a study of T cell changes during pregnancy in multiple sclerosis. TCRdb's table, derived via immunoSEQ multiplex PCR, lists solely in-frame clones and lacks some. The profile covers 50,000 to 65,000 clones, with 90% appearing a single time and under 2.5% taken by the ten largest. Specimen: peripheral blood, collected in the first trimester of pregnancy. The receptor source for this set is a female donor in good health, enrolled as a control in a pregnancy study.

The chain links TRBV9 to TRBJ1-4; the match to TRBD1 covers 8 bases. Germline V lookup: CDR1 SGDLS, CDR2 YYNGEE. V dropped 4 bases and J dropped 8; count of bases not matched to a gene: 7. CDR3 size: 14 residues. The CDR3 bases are TGTGCCAGCAGCACGGACAGGGAGGGGGAAAAACTGTTTTTT. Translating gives CASSTDREGEKLFF.

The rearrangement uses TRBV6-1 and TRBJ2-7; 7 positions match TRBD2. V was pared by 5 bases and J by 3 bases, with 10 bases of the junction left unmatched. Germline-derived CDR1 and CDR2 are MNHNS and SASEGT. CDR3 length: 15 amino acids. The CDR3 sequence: CASSNLVAGVYEQYF. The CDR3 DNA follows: TGTGCCAGCAGTAACCTAGTGGCGGGAGTCTACGAGCAGTACTTC.

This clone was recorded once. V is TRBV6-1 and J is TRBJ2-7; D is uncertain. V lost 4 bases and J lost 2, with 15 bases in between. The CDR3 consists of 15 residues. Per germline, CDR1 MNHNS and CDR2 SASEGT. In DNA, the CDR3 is TGTGCCAGCAGTGTGGGTGGCGCGGTAACCTACGAGCAGTACTTC. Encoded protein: CASSVGGAVTYEQYF.

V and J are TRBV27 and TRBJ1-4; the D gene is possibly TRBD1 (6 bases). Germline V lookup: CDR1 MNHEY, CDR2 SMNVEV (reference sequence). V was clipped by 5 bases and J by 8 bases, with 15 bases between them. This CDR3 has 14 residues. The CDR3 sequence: CASSPDSHLEKLFF. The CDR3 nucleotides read TGTGCCAGCAGTCCGGACAGCCACCTCGAAAAACTGTTTTTT.

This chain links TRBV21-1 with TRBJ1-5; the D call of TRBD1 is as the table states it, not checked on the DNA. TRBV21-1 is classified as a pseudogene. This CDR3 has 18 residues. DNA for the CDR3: TGTGCCAGCAGCAAAGCGGCTTCCGGGACAGGGGTGGATCAGCCCCAGCATTTT. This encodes CASSKAASGTGVDQPQHF.

DNA of the CDR3: TGTGCCAGCAGTTTTGTTCTCACACCTAGCGGGGGGTACAATGAGCAGTTCTTC. It specifies CASSFVLTPSGGYNEQFF. This sequence joins TRBV28 and TRBJ2-1, with 11 positions matching TRBD2. The V and J ends lost 3 bases and 4 bases, in that order; junction bases with no gene match: 11. This CDR3 spans 18 amino acids. Germline lookup yields CDR1 MDHEN and CDR2 SYDVKM.

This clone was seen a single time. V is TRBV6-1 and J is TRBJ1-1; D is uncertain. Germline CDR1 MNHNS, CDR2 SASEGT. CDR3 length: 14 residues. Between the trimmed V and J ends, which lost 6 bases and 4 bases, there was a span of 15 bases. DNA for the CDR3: TGTGCCAGCAGAGAGGTCCGGGGTGGCACTGAAGCTTTCTTT. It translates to CASREVRGGTEAFF.

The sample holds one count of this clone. The CDR3 DNA reads TGTGCCAGCAGCTTTTTGACAGGGGGAAACACCATATATTTT. The encoded protein is CASSFLTGGNTIYF. The V gene is TRBV5-5, the J gene TRBJ1-3, with 7 bases identical to TRBD1. The germline gives CDR1 SGHKS, CDR2 YYEKEE (reference sequence). Unmatched junction bases numbered 3, after V lost 2 bases and J lost 4 bases. The CDR3 runs to 14 residues.

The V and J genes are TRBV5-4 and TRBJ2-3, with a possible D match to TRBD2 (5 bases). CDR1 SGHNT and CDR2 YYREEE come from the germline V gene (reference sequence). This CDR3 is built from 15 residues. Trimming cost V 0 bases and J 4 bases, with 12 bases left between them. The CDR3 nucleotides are TGTGCCAGCAGCTTGGCCGGCGGGTCGGCAGATACGCAGTATTTT. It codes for CASSLAGGSADTQYF.

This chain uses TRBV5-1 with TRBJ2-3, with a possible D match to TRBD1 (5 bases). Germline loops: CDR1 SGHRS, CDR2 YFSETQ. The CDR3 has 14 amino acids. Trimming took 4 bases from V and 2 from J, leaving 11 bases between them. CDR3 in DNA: TGCGCCAGCAGCATCGGACATACCACAGATACGCAGTATTTT. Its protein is CASSIGHTTDTQYF.

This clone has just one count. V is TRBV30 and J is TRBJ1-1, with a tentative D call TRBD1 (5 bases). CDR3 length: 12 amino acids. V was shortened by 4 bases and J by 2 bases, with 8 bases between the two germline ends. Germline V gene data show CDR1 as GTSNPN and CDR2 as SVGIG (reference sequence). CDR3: CAWIGVNTEAFF. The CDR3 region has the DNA TGTGCCTGGATAGGGGTCAACACTGAAGCTTTCTTT. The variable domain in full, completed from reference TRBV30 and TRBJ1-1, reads SQTIHQWPATLVQPVGSPLSLECTVEGTSNPNLYWYRQAAGRGLQLLFYSVGIGQISSEVPQNLSASRPQDRQFILSSKKLLLSDSGFYLCAWIGVNTEAFFGQGTRLTVV.

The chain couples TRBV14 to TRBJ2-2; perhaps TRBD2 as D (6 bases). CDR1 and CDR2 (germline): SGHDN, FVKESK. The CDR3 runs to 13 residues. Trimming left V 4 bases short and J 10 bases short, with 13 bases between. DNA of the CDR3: TGTGCCAGCAGCCGAAACCGGGAGCTGGAGCTGTTTTTT. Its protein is CASSRNRELELFF.

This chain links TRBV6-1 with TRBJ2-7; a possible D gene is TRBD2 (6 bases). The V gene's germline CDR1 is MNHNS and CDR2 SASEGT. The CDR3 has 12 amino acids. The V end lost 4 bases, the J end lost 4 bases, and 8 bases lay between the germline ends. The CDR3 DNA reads TGTGCCAGCAGTGGGGGGGTTTACGAGCAGTACTTC. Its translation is CASSGGVYEQYF.

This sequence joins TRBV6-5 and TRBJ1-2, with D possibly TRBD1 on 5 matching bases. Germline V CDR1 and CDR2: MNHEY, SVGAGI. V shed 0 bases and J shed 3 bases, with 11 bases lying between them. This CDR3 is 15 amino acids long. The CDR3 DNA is TGTGCCAGCAGTTACTCTCCGCGGGGCCACTATGGCTACACCTTC. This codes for CASSYSPRGHYGYTF.

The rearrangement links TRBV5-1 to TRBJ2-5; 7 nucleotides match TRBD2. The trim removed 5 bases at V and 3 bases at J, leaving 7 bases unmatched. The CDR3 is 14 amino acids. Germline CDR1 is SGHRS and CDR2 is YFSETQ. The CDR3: CASRPLAEEETQYF. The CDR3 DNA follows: TGCGCCAGCAGGCCTCTAGCGGAGGAAGAGACCCAGTACTTC.

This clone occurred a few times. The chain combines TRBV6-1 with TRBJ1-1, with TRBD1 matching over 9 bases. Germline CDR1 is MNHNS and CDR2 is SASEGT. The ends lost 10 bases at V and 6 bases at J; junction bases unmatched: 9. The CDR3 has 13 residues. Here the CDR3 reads CATHIGQGSEAFF. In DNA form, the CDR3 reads TGTGCCACACATATTGGACAGGGGTCTGAAGCTTTCTTT.

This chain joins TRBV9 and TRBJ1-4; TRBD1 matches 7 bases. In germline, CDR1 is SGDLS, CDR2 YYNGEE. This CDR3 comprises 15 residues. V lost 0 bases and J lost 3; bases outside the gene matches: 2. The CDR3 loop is CASSVAQGANEKLFF. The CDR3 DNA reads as TGTGCCAGCAGCGTAGCCCAGGGGGCTAATGAAAAACTGTTTTTT. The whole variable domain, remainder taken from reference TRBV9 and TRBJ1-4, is DSGVTQTPKHLITATGQRVTLRCSPRSGDLSVYWYQQSLDQGLQFLIQYYNGEERAKGNILERFSAQQFPDLHSELNLSSLELGDSALYFCASSVAQGANEKLFFGSGTQLSVL.

The CDR3 sequence: CASSHIDREDSDGYTF. In DNA form, the CDR3 reads TGTGCCAGCAGCCACATAGACAGGGAGGATTCCGATGGCTACACCTTC. The rearrangement uses TRBV7-9 and TRBJ1-2; 7 nucleotides line up with TRBD1. The junction had 15 bases not matched to a gene; V was cut back by 5 bases and J by 6 bases. Germline V gene lookup returns CDR1 SEHNR and CDR2 FQNEAQ (reference sequence). The CDR3 runs 16 residues.

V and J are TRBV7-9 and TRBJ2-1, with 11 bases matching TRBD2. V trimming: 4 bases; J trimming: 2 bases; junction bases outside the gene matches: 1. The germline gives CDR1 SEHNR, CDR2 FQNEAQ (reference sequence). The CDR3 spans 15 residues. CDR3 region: CASSSTSGAYNEQFF. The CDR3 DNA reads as TGTGCCAGCAGCTCGACTAGCGGGGCCTACAATGAGCAGTTCTTC.

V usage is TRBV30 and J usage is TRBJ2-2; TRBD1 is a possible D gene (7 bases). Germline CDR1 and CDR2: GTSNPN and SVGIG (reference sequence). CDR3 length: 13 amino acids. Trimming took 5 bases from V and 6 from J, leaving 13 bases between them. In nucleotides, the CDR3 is TGTGCCTGGGCAGGGGGGCGGCCCGGGGAGCTGTTTTTT. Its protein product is CAWAGGRPGELFF. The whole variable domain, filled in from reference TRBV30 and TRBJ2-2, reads SQTIHQWPATLVQPVGSPLSLECTVEGTSNPNLYWYRQAAGRGLQLLFYSVGIGQISSEVPQNLSASRPQDRQFILSSKKLLLSDSGFYLCAWAGGRPGELFFGEGSRLTVL.

This CDR3 reads CASRGGPLTTYGYTF. CDR3 DNA sequence: TGTGCCAGCAGGGGGGGACCACTAACTACTTATGGCTACACCTTC. The chain is built from TRBV2 and TRBJ1-2; tentative D call: TRBD1 (5 bases). The length of the CDR3 is 15 residues. Germline V CDR1 and CDR2: SNHLY, FYNNEI. Trimming took 6 bases from V and 5 from J, leaving 19 bases between them.

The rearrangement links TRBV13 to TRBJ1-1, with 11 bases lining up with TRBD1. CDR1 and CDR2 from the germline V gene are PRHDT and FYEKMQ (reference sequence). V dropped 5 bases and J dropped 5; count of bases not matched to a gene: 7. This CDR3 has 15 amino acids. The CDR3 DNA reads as TGTGCCAGCAGCAGAGAAGGACAGGGGGCTACTGAAGCTTTCTTT. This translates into CASSREGQGATEAFF.

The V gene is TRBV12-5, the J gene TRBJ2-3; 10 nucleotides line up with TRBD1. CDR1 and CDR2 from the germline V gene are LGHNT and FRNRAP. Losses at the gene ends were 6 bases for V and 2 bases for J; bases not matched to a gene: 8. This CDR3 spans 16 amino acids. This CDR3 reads CASGRGQGGYTDTQYF. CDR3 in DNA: TGTGCTAGTGGCCGTGGACAGGGGGGATACACAGATACGCAGTATTTT.

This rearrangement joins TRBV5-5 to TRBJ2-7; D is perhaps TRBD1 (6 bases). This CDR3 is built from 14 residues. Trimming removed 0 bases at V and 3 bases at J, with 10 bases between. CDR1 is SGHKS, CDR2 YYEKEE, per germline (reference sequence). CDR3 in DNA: TGTGCCAGCAGCTTGGGAGTGACAGGCTACGAGCAGTACTTC. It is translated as CASSLGVTGYEQYF.

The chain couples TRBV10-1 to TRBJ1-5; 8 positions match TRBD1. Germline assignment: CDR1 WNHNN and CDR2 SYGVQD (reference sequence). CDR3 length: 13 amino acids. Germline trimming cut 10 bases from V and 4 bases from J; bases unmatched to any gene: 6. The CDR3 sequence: CATSTGANQPQHF. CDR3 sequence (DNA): TGCGCCACTTCGACAGGGGCAAATCAGCCCCAGCATTTT.

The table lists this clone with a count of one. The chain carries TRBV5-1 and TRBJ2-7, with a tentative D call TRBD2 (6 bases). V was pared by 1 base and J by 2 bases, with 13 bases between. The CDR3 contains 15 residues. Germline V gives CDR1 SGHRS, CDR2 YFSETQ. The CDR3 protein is CASSLFRGEAYEQYF. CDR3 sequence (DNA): TGCGCCAGCAGCTTGTTCCGCGGGGAAGCCTACGAGCAGTACTTC.

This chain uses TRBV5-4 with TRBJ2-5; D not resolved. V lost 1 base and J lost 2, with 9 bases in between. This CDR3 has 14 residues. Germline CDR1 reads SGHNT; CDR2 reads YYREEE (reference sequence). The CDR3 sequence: CASSLRQVQETQYF. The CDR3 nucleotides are TGTGCCAGCAGCTTGAGACAAGTACAAGAGACCCAGTACTTC. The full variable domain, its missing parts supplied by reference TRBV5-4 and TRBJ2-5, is ETGVTQSPTHLIKTRGQQVTLRCSSQSGHNTVSWYQQALGQGPQFIFQYYREEENGRGNFPPRFSGLQFPNYSSELNVNALELDDSALYLCASSLRQVQETQYFGPGTRLLVL.